This is a list of T cell receptor beta chains from one sample in a study of blood T cell repertoires in COVID-19. Only in-frame clones appear in the TCRdb table, and some are missing; sequencing was by immunoSEQ multiplex PCR. The profile covers about 220,000 clones, with less than 90% appearing a single time and around 6.5% taken by the ten largest. The sequenced sample consisted of PBMCs or T cells enriched from blood (not recorded which). The source is a woman between 35 and 50 years old who had recovered from COVID-19. Each CDR3 is given with its conserved first and last residue. Fields, in order: V gene, J gene, clone size, D gene, CDR3 protein, CDR3 DNA. A D gene is named only where the DNA matches it firmly. A clone size is listed for some rows: how often the clone was seen (once, few, many), or a class if it is expanded.

V: TRBV5-8; J: TRBJ2-3; size: once; D: TRBD2; CDR3: CASSLGYSGRASDTQYF; DNA: TGTGCCAGCAGCTTGGGGTATAGCGGGAGGGCGTCAGATACGCAGTATTTT
V: TRBV29-1; J: TRBJ2-5; size: .; D: .; CDR3: CSVVSYGSEETQYF; DNA: TGCAGCGTTGTCTCCTACGGGAGCGAGGAGACCCAGTACTTC
V: TRBV3-1/TRBV3-2; J: TRBJ1-2; size: .; D: .; CDR3: CASRGRRHMSYTF; DNA: TGTGCCAGCAGGGGCAGACGGCATATGAGCTACACCTTC
V: TRBV4-1; J: TRBJ2-1; size: .; D: TRBD2; CDR3: CASSQEIGGGASENEQFF; DNA: TGCGCCAGCAGCCAAGAAATCGGCGGGGGGGCATCTGAGAATGAGCAGTTCTTC
V: TRBV9; J: TRBJ2-5; size: .; D: .; CDR3: CASSVGGRHTETQYF; DNA: TGTGCCAGCAGCGTAGGGGGGAGGCACACGGAGACCCAGTACTTC
V: TRBV27; J: TRBJ2-1; size: .; D: .; CDR3: CASTPLVVGYFGEQFF; DNA: TGTGCCAGCACCCCCCTCGTTGTGGGCTACTTCGGTGAGCAGTTCTTC
V: TRBV5-4; J: TRBJ1-4; size: .; D: TRBD1; CDR3: CASSRDRVDEKLFF; DNA: TGTGCCAGCAGCAGGGACAGGGTTGACGAAAAACTGTTTTTT
V: TRBV11-2; J: TRBJ1-6; size: few; D: .; CDR3: CASSLSGETNSPLHF; DNA: TGTGCCAGCAGCTTAAGCGGGGAGACAAATTCACCCCTCCACTTT
V: TRBV27; J: TRBJ1-2; size: .; D: .; CDR3: CASSLSRTAYGYTF; DNA: TGTGCCAGCAGTTTATCGCGGACAGCCTATGGCTACACCTTC
V: TRBV18; J: TRBJ2-1; size: .; D: .; CDR3: CASSLSRGGEQFF; DNA: TGTGCCAGCTCACTGTCTAGGGGTGGTGAGCAGTTCTTC
V: TRBV7-2; J: TRBJ2-7; size: .; D: TRBD2; CDR3: CASSLSLADNQYF; DNA: TGTGCCAGCAGCTTGTCACTAGCGGACAACCAGTACTTC
V: TRBV4-1; J: TRBJ1-6; size: .; D: .; CDR3: CASSQVGVGNSPLHF; DNA: TGCGCCAGCAGCCAAGTCGGGGTAGGGAATTCACCCCTCCACTTT
V: TRBV6-2/TRBV6-3; J: TRBJ1-1; size: .; D: .; CDR3: CASSYSYVEAFF; DNA: TGTGCCAGCAGTTACTCGTATGTTGAAGCTTTCTTT
V: TRBV7-9; J: TRBJ1-1; size: few; D: TRBD1; CDR3: CASSSGQGKGLTEAFF; DNA: TGTGCCAGCAGCTCTGGACAGGGAAAGGGCTTAACTGAAGCTTTCTTT
V: TRBV7-3; J: TRBJ1-6; size: once; D: .; CDR3: CASSLLGSNSPLHF; DNA: TGTGCCAGCAGCTTACTGGGGAGTAATTCACCCCTCCACTTT
V: TRBV29-1; J: TRBJ2-5; size: once; D: .; CDR3: CSVETQGGETQYF; DNA: TGCAGCGTTGAAACGCAGGGAGGAGAGACCCAGTACTTC
V: TRBV12-5; J: TRBJ2-1; size: .; D: TRBD2; CDR3: CASGSGLAGDNEQFF; DNA: TGTGCTAGTGGCTCCGGACTAGCGGGAGATAATGAGCAGTTCTTC
V: TRBV19; J: TRBJ1-4; size: .; D: TRBD1; CDR3: CASRTNRGTTNEKLFF; DNA: TGTGCCAGTAGGACCAACAGGGGGACAACTAATGAAAAACTGTTTTTT
V: TRBV5-4; J: TRBJ1-4; size: .; D: .; CDR3: CASVRGNEKLFF; DNA: TGTGCCAGCGTTAGGGGCAATGAAAAACTGTTTTTT
V: TRBV7-9; J: TRBJ1-2; size: .; D: TRBD1; CDR3: CASSFQGGQGADGYTF; DNA: TGTGCCAGCAGCTTCCAGGGGGGACAGGGGGCGGATGGCTACACCTTC
V: TRBV2; J: TRBJ1-6; size: .; D: .; CDR3: CASSEMAVSNSPLHF; DNA: TGTGCCAGCAGTGAAATGGCGGTGTCTAATTCACCCCTCCACTTT
V: TRBV27; J: TRBJ1-1; size: .; D: .; CDR3: CASMTGMNTEAFF; DNA: TGTGCCAGCATGACGGGGATGAACACTGAAGCTTTCTTT
V: TRBV7-8; J: TRBJ1-2; size: few; D: .; CDR3: CASSPRRDPLNYGYTF; DNA: TGTGCCAGCAGCCCCCGCAGGGATCCGTTGAACTATGGCTACACCTTC
V: TRBV10-3; J: TRBJ2-3; size: .; D: TRBD1; CDR3: CAISDSPDRRTDTQYF; DNA: TGTGCCATCAGTGACTCCCCGGACAGGCGCACAGATACGCAGTATTTT
V: TRBV11-2; J: TRBJ2-5; size: .; D: .; CDR3: CASSLTDRFDQYF; DNA: TGTGCCAGCAGCTTAACCGACAGGTTCGACCAGTACTTC
V: TRBV2; J: TRBJ2-1; size: .; D: TRBD2; CDR3: CASSDGLAGVYNEQFF; DNA: TGTGCCAGCAGTGATGGACTAGCGGGAGTATACAATGAGCAGTTCTTC
V: TRBV4-2; J: TRBJ1-1; size: few; D: .; CDR3: CASSRELARMNTEAFF; DNA: TGTGCCAGCAGCAGGGAGTTGGCACGCATGAACACTGAAGCTTTCTTT
V: TRBV19; J: TRBJ2-1; size: few; D: TRBD1; CDR3: CASSIVSTGGGRNEQFF; DNA: TGTGCCAGTAGTATAGTTTCGACAGGGGGCGGTAGGAATGAGCAGTTCTTC
V: TRBV7-9; J: TRBJ2-7; size: .; D: TRBD2; CDR3: CASSLTSGSYEQYF; DNA: TGTGCCAGCAGCCTGACTAGCGGGAGTTACGAGCAGTACTTC
V: TRBV5-1; J: TRBJ2-5; size: .; D: TRBD2; CDR3: CASSLRSGRAQETQYF; DNA: TGCGCCAGCAGCTTGCGAAGCGGGAGGGCCCAAGAGACCCAGTACTTC
V: TRBV30; J: TRBJ1-6; size: .; D: TRBD1; CDR3: CAWNVPGQSSYNSPLHF; DNA: TGTGCCTGGAATGTACCGGGACAGAGCTCCTATAATTCACCCCTCCACTTT
V: TRBV4-1; J: TRBJ1-6; size: .; D: .; CDR3: CASSGINSPLHF; DNA: TGCGCCAGCTCAGGGATCAATTCACCCCTCCACTTT